This T cell receptor (beta chain) was identified in a study of T cells after yellow fever vaccination. Germline CDR1 reads LGHDT; CDR2 reads YNNKEL (reference sequence). With V trimmed by 3 bases and J by 0 bases, 3 bases remained unmatched. CDR3 length equals 15 residues. This clonotype was found a few times. TCRdb used MiXCR to reprocess the 5' RACE reads, holding one entry per CDR3 protein. The repertoire holds some 320,000 distinct CDR3 sequences, more than 8.5% seen once, with about 20% in the top ten. V and J are TRBV3-1 and TRBJ2-3, with 7 bases matching TRBD2. The sample was PBMCs, taken on the day of the first yellow fever vaccination. This receptor was taken from a man in his late teens or twenties who received the YFV17D yellow fever vaccine. CDR3 in amino acids: CASSHQAGSTDTQYF. In nucleotides, the CDR3 is TGTGCCAGCAGCCACCAAGCGGGGAGCACAGATACGCAGTATTTT.